One and the same sample provided the 17 T cell receptor beta chains below, sequenced in a study of blood T cell repertoires in COVID-19. Sequenced by immunoSEQ multiplex PCR; TCRdb stores in-frame clones only, minus some. Among 400,000 or so clones listed, 87% were seen once. The sequencing input was PBMCs or T cells enriched from blood (not recorded which). These receptors were collected from a man aged 35-49 years in a cohort exposed to, infected with or recovered from COVID-19 (not recorded which).

The sample holds a few counts of this clone. The chain is built from TRBV19 and TRBJ1-4; D gene ambiguous. This CDR3 contains 15 residues. Germline lookup yields CDR1 LNHDA and CDR2 SQIVND (reference sequence). The V and J ends lost 7 bases and 4 bases respectively, with 16 bases between them. Here the CDR3 reads CASTTGRGDNEKLFF. In nucleotides, the CDR3 is TGTGCCAGTACCACCGGGCGGGGTGATAATGAAAAACTGTTTTTT.

Only one count was recorded for this clone. The rearrangement uses TRBV6-1 and TRBJ1-1; D unresolved. Per the germline V gene, CDR1 is MNHNS and CDR2 is SASEGT. This CDR3 is 13 amino acids long. Trimming stripped 3 bases from V and 2 bases from J, with 7 bases between. DNA of the CDR3: TGTGCCAGCAGTGACGGGGTAAACACTGAAGCTTTCTTT. Residues: CASSDGVNTEAFF.

The chain couples TRBV5-1 to TRBJ1-3; no clear D. Germline CDR1 is SGHRS and CDR2 is YFSETQ. CDR3 size: 16 residues. V was cut by 2 bases and J by 0 bases, with 12 bases left in between. As DNA, the CDR3 is TGCGCCAGCAGCTTTCATGTAATCGGCTCTGGAAACACCATATATTTT. Protein sequence: CASSFHVIGSGNTIYF.

The chain is built from TRBV4-1 and TRBJ1-6; a weak D match, TRBD1 (5 bases). From germline, CDR1 is MGHRA and CDR2 YSYEKL. The CDR3 runs to 16 residues. Trimming stripped 1 base from V and 9 bases from J, with 16 bases between. This chain's CDR3 is CASSQVSGGDGSPLHF. The DNA of the CDR3 is TGCGCCAGCAGCCAAGTATCGGGAGGGGATGGTTCACCCCTCCACTTT.

The chain recombines TRBV18 with TRBJ2-2; perhaps TRBD1 as D (6 bases). This CDR3 contains 14 residues. V was clipped by 6 bases and J by 4 bases, with 12 bases between them. Germline CDR1 reads KGHSH; CDR2 reads LQKENI. CDR3 sequence reads: CASSPQGTTGELFF. CDR3 DNA: TGTGCCAGCTCCCCGCAGGGGACCACCGGGGAGCTGTTTTTT. The full variable domain, completed using reference TRBV18 and TRBJ2-2, is NAGVMQNPRHLVRRRGQEARLRCSPMKGHSHVYWYRQLPEEGLKFMVYLQKENIIDESGMPKERFSAEFPKEGPSILRIQQVVRGDSAAYFCASSPQGTTGELFFGEGSRLTVL.

This sequence joins TRBV2 and TRBJ2-3, with 10 bases identical to TRBD2. The CDR3 sequence is 15 residues long. The trim removed 6 bases at V and 6 bases at J, leaving 9 bases unmatched. The germline CDR1 and CDR2 sequences are SNHLY and FYNNEI. The CDR3 sequence is CASSFTSGVYDTQYF. DNA for the CDR3: TGTGCCAGCAGCTTTACTAGCGGGGTGTATGATACGCAGTATTTT.

The CDR3 DNA is TGTGCCAGCAGTTACCCGACACAGAACAATGAGCAGTTCTTC. Translation: CASSYPTQNNEQFF. The chain carries TRBV6-5 and TRBJ2-1, with D uncertain. Trimming stripped 2 bases from V and 5 bases from J, with 10 bases between. The CDR3 is made up of 14 amino acids. CDR1 is MNHEY and CDR2 is SVGAGI in the germline V gene.

This chain uses TRBV20-1 with TRBJ2-3, with D possibly TRBD2 on 5 matching bases. Germline values: CDR1 DFQATT, CDR2 SNEGSKA (reference sequence). Trimming cost V 5 bases and J 3 bases, with 6 bases left between them. CDR3 length: 11 amino acids. The CDR3 region is CSARTTDTQYF. CDR3 DNA sequence: TGCAGTGCTCGGACTACAGATACGCAGTATTTT.

This chain connects TRBV27 to TRBJ1-2; D might be TRBD1 (5 bases). Germline CDR1 MNHEY, CDR2 SMNVEV (reference sequence). V lost 8 bases and J lost 2, with 15 bases in between. There are 14 residues in the CDR3. The CDR3 DNA reads TGTGCCAGCGGCGACAGCCCTTTAAACTATGGCTACACCTTC. This sequence encodes CASGDSPLNYGYTF.

CDR3 region: CASSPGQGPNSPLHF. DNA for the CDR3: TGTGCCAGCAGCCCCGGACAGGGGCCAAATTCACCCCTCCACTTT. J is TRBJ1-6 and V is TRBV2; TRBD1 agrees at 9 bases. The CDR3 has 15 amino acids. After removal of 6 bases from V and 7 bases from J, the junction contained 7 bases not matched to a gene. Germline values: CDR1 SNHLY, CDR2 FYNNEI.

The chain is built from TRBV5-1 and TRBJ2-3, with D possibly matching TRBD2 (5 bases). The ends were cut back, 6 bases at V and 2 bases at J, with 16 bases in the middle. The CDR3 loop spans 15 amino acids. The germline gives CDR1 SGHRS, CDR2 YFSETQ. CDR3 nucleotides: TGCGCCAGCACCCCAGAGGGCCGATTCACAGATACGCAGTATTTT. It specifies CASTPEGRFTDTQYF.

This clone has more than one count but fewer than ten. The chain employs TRBV15 and TRBJ2-1; D not resolved. V was trimmed by 2 bases and J by 0 bases, leaving 11 bases between them. CDR1 and CDR2 (germline): LNHNV, YYDKDF (reference sequence). This CDR3 is 16 amino acids long. CDR3 sequence (DNA): TGTGCCACCAGCAGATCGAGCCTAAGCTCCTACAATGAGCAGTTCTTC. Its protein is CATSRSSLSSYNEQFF.

The rearrangement uses TRBV28 and TRBJ1-5, with 7 nucleotides matching TRBD1. This CDR3 region has 16 residues. After removal of 5 bases from V and 1 base from J, the junction contained 8 bases not matched to a gene. Germline assignment: CDR1 MDHEN and CDR2 SYDVKM. CDR3 DNA sequence: TGTGCCAGCAGTAAGCTCGGGACAGCGAGCAATCAGCCCCAGCATTTT. This translates into CASSKLGTASNQPQHF.

V gene TRBV7-2 combines with J gene TRBJ1-2; 9 bases are shared with TRBD1. Germline CDR1 is SGHTA and CDR2 is FQGNSA. The CDR3 is made up of 14 amino acids. With V trimmed by 5 bases and J by 5 bases, 6 bases remained unmatched. The CDR3 sequence: CASSPQGARYGYTF. The CDR3 DNA reads TGTGCCAGCAGCCCACAGGGGGCGAGATATGGCTACACCTTC.

The chain uses TRBV11-2 and TRBJ2-1, with a weak D call TRBD1 (6 bases). The CDR3 totals 15 residues. V lost 4 bases and J 2 bases, leaving 12 bases between the germline ends. Germline CDR1 and CDR2: SGHAT and FQNNGV. The CDR3 protein is CASSYQQGPYNEQFF. CDR3 nucleotides: TGTGCCAGCAGCTACCAACAGGGCCCCTACAATGAGCAGTTCTTC. Full variable domain (remainder filled in from reference TRBV11-2 and TRBJ2-1): EAGVAQSPRYKIIEKRQSVAFWCNPISGHATLYWYQQILGQGPKLLIQFQNNGVVDDSQLPKDRFSAERLKGVDSTLKIQPAKLEDSAVYLCASSYQQGPYNEQFFGPGTRLTVL.

V gene TRBV18 combines with J gene TRBJ1-6, with TRBD1 matching over 7 bases. J was trimmed by 5 bases and V by 3 bases; bases with no gene match: 4. CDR1 is KGHSH and CDR2 is LQKENI in the germline V gene. The length of the CDR3 is 15 residues. The CDR3 DNA reads as TGTGCCAGCTCACCCCGAACAGGGGATAATTCACCCCTCCACTTT. Translating it yields CASSPRTGDNSPLHF.

The chain links TRBV10-2 to TRBJ1-1; D is uncertain. The CDR3 is 16 residues long. Deletions cut 2 bases from V and 1 base from J, with 14 bases between. Germline-derived CDR1 and CDR2 are WSHSY and SAAADI. The CDR3, as DNA: TGCGCCAGCAGTGAGAGCGAGTGGTATGGGAACACTGAAGCTTTCTTT. Its translation is CASSESEWYGNTEAFF.